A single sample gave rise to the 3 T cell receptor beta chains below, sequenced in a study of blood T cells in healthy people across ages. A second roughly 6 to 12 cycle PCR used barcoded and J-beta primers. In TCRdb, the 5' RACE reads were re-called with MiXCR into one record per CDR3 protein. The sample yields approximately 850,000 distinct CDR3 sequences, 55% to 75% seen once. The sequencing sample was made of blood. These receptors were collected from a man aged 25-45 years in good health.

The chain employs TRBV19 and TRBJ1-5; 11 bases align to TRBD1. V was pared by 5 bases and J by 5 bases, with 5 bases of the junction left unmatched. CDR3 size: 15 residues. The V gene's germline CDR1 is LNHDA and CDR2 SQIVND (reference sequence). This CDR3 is CASSQGQGAYQPQHF. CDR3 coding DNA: TGTGCCAGTAGTCAAGGACAGGGGGCATATCAGCCCCAGCATTTT.

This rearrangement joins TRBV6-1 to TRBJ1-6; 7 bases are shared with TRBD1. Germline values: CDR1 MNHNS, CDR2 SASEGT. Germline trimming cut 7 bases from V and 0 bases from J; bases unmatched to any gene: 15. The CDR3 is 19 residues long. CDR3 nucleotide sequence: TGTGCCAGCACCCTCTCTAGGACAGGACCAAGCTCCTATAATTCACCCCTCCACTTT. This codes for CASTLSRTGPSSYNSPLHF.

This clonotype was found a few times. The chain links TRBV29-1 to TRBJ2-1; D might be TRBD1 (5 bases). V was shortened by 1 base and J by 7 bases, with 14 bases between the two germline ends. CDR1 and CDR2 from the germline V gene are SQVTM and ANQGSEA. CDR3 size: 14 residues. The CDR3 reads CSVEGPAGLNEQFF. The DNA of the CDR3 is TGCAGCGTTGAAGGGCCGGCAGGGTTGAATGAGCAGTTCTTC.